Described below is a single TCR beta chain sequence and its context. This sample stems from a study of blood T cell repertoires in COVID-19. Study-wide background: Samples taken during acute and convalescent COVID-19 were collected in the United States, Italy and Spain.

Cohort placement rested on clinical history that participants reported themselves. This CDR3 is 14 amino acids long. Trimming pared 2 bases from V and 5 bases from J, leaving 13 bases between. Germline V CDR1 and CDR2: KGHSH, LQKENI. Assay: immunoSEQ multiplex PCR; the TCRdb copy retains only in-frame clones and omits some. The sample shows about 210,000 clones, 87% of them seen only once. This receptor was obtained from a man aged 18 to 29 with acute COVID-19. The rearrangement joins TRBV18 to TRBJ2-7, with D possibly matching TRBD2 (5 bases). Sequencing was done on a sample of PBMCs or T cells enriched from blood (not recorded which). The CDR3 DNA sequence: TGTGCCAGCTCACCAACAGAGGGTTCCAACGAGCAGTACTTC. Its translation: CASSPTEGSNEQYF.